This entry concerns a single TCR beta chain. The sample is drawn from a study of control samples from healthy donors and cancer patients. V was clipped by 8 bases and J by 3 bases, with 11 bases between them. Per germline, CDR1 MDHEN and CDR2 SYDVKM. The CDR3 is 12 amino acids. The method was immunoSEQ multiplex PCR; TCRdb's version includes in-frame clones alone and lacks a portion of them. Found here are roughly 200,000 clones, roughly 93% of them singletons; the top ten hold roughly 1.5%. Sequenced: blood. The chain links TRBV28 to TRBJ2-7, with D possibly called TRBD1 or TRBD2 (5 bases each). This receptor was identified in a man between 18 and 35 years old in good health. For the CDR3, the DNA is TGTGCCAGCTGGGACGCTGACTACGAGCAGTACTTC. Translated: CASWDADYEQYF.